This is a list of T cell receptor beta chains from one sample in a study of Graves' ophthalmopathy and Graves' hyperthyroidism. MiXCR, run by TCRdb on the multiplex PCR reads, gives a single entry per CDR3 protein. The sample carries roughly 420,000 distinct CDR3 sequences, under 25% recorded once. The sequenced sample was peripheral blood. The receptors originated from a woman aged 18 to 35 with stable Graves' hyperthyroidism. Each CDR3 is given with its conserved first and last residue. A D gene is named only where the DNA matches it firmly. Clone size is shown for a subset of rows, as once, few, many or a class of expanded clone.

v_gene	abundance	j_gene	d_gene	CDR3nt	CDR3aa
TRBV27	many	TRBJ2-7	.	TGTGCCAGCAGTGCATTCAGGGGAGGCTACGAGCAGTACTTC	CASSAFRGGYEQYF
TRBV15	.	TRBJ1-6	.	TGTGCCACCAGCAGAAAGTCTGACTCACCCCTCCACTTT	CATSRKSDSPLHF
TRBV5-5	many	TRBJ1-2	.	TGTGCCAGCAGGCAAGGCCAAACGACTAACTATGGCTACACCTTC	CASRQGQTTNYGYTF
TRBV12-3/TRBV12-4	.	TRBJ2-7	.	TGTGCCATCAGTGAGTCGGGCCAGGGGGGCGAGCAGTACTTC	CAISESGQGGEQYF
TRBV3-1	many	TRBJ2-7	.	TGTGCCAGCAGCCAAGGATTCCAGCAGTACTTC	CASSQGFQQYF
TRBV3-1	many	TRBJ1-2	TRBD1	TGTGCCAGCAGCCCCCGGGACAGGGAAGTTTCTCGCTATGGCTACACCTTC	CASSPRDREVSRYGYTF
TRBV24-1	many	TRBJ2-5	.	TGTGCCACCAGTGATTTAAAGGGGCCGAGTAGCCAAGAGACCCAGTACTTC	CATSDLKGPSSQETQYF
TRBV5-1	.	TRBJ2-7	.	TGCGCCAGCAGCTTGTCCCCCCTCGGTTTCGAGCAGTACTTC	CASSLSPLGFEQYF
TRBV30	.	TRBJ1-6	TRBD1	TGTGCCTGGAGTAAAGGGGGCGAGGGTAATTCACCCCTCCACTTT	CAWSKGGEGNSPLHF
TRBV6-1	.	TRBJ2-7	.	TGTGCCAGCAGTGAAGAGAGGGCGTCCGGCCGATCCTACGAGCAGTACTTC	CASSEERASGRSYEQYF
TRBV10-3	.	TRBJ2-5	.	TGTGCCATCAGTGAGTACACAGCCACCGCTCAAGAGACCCAGTACTTC	CAISEYTATAQETQYF
TRBV20-1	many	TRBJ2-7	.	TGCAGTGCTAGAGGGGGGATCGGGGGCAGCGAGCAGTACTTC	CSARGGIGGSEQYF
TRBV7-8	many	TRBJ2-7	TRBD1	TGTGCCAGCAGCTCGGGACAGCCTTACTCCTACGAGCAGTACTTC	CASSSGQPYSYEQYF
TRBV6-4	.	TRBJ1-1	TRBD1	TGTGCCAGCGAAAGGGACAGTTTCACTGAAGCTTTCTTT	CASERDSFTEAFF
TRBV20-1	many	TRBJ1-5	.	TGCAGTGCTCCCAATCTCGGGCCCCAGCATTTT	CSAPNLGPQHF
TRBV11-1	.	TRBJ1-2	.	TGTGCCAGCAGCTTGTTGGCAGGGGTAGGTGGCTACACCTTC	CASSLLAGVGGYTF
TRBV5-1	few	TRBJ2-7	.	TGCGCCAGCAGCTTGGAGCCCGTGGGGAGGTACGAGCAGTACTTC	CASSLEPVGRYEQYF
TRBV28	many	TRBJ2-5	TRBD1	TGTGCCAGCAGTCTGACAGGGGAAACGGAGACCCAGTACTTC	CASSLTGETETQYF
TRBV5-5	many	TRBJ2-7	TRBD1	TGTGCCAGCAGCTCTCACCCGGACAGGGCCCCCTACGAGCAGTACTTC	CASSSHPDRAPYEQYF
TRBV7-3	.	TRBJ2-7	TRBD2	TGTGCCAGCAGCTTAAACTTAGCGGGACCTCCCTACGAGCAGTACTTC	CASSLNLAGPPYEQYF
TRBV6-1	many	TRBJ1-2	.	TGTGCCAGCAGTGAAGCACGAGCGGGGAACTATGGCTACACCTTC	CASSEARAGNYGYTF
TRBV4-3	.	TRBJ1-1	.	TGCGCCAGCAGCCAAGATCTCCGGGGAATGAACACTGAAGCTTTCTTT	CASSQDLRGMNTEAFF
TRBV6-1	many	TRBJ1-2	TRBD1	TGTGCCAGCAGCAAGACAGGGAACTATGGCTACACCTTC	CASSKTGNYGYTF
TRBV20-1	many	TRBJ2-2	.	TGCAGTGCTAGAGGGGGAAGGGGCGGACCTAAAAACACCGGGGAGCTGTTTTTT	CSARGGRGGPKNTGELFF
TRBV12-3/TRBV12-4	many	TRBJ1-6	TRBD1	TGTGCCAGCAGTTCCGGACAGGAGTTAAGGTCCTATAATTCACCCCTCCACTTT	CASSSGQELRSYNSPLHF
TRBV27	.	TRBJ1-5	TRBD1	TGTGCCAGCAGTTCTCGACAGGGGGTCCTGAGGCAGCCCCAGCATTTT	CASSSRQGVLRQPQHF
TRBV24-1	.	TRBJ2-2	.	TGTGCCACCAGTGATGGTCGGGCAGCTTGGGCCGGGGAGCTGTTTTTT	CATSDGRAAWAGELFF
TRBV3-1	many	TRBJ1-2	.	TGTGCCAGCAGCCTTAGAGGGGTAGATGGCTACACCTTC	CASSLRGVDGYTF
TRBV20-1	many	TRBJ1-1	TRBD1	TGCAGTGCCGTGCCCCCCAGGGGGAGCACTGAAGCTTTCTTT	CSAVPPRGSTEAFF
TRBV20-1	once	TRBJ2-5	TRBD2	TGCAGTGCTGAACGTAGCGGGAGCGGAGAGACCCAGTACTTC	CSAERSGSGETQYF
TRBV6-1	.	TRBJ1-1	.	TGTGCCAGCAGTGAAGGGGCTTGGAACACTGAAGCTTTCTTT	CASSEGAWNTEAFF
TRBV6-2/TRBV6-3	many	TRBJ2-2	TRBD2	TGTGCCAGCAGGAGGCTAGCGGGAGATGGGGAGCTGTTTTTT	CASRRLAGDGELFF
TRBV30	many	TRBJ2-7	.	TGTGCCTGGAGTGTACCCCGCGTAGCCGCCTCCTACGAGCAGTACTTC	CAWSVPRVAASYEQYF
TRBV7-9	few	TRBJ2-7	TRBD2	TGTGCCAGCAGCTGGGGACTAGCGGGTGGGTACGAGCAGTACTTC	CASSWGLAGGYEQYF
TRBV3-1	.	TRBJ2-6	TRBD2	TGTGCCAGCAGCCTGAGGGCTCCGGGAGGCATAGGGACTGGGGCCAACGTCCTGACTTTC	CASSLRAPGGIGTGANVLTF
TRBV11-2	once	TRBJ2-7	.	TGTGCCAGCAGCTTAGACATTGGGATCTTCGAGCAGTACTTC	CASSLDIGIFEQYF
TRBV10-3	many	TRBJ2-7	.	TGTGCCATCAGTGACCCGTCAATAGATAGAGGCTACGAGCAGTACTTC	CAISDPSIDRGYEQYF
TRBV7-3	.	TRBJ1-1	.	TGTGCCAGCAGCTTAATGGTGGTAGACACTGAAGCTTTCTTT	CASSLMVVDTEAFF
TRBV4-3	many	TRBJ1-2	.	TGCGCCAGCAGCCAAGATGGGAGGGAGATCGGCTTC	CASSQDGREIGF
TRBV12-3/TRBV12-4	few	TRBJ1-2	.	TGTGCCAGCAGTTTGGTGGAGATCAACTATGGCTACACCTTC	CASSLVEINYGYTF
TRBV27	.	TRBJ2-5	TRBD2	TGTGCCAGCACTCTTAGGGCTAGCGGGAGAATAGAGACCCAGTACTTC	CASTLRASGRIETQYF
TRBV19	many	TRBJ2-2	.	TGTGCCAGCAATCGCAGGGACACCGGGGAGCTGTTTTTT	CASNRRDTGELFF
TRBV29-1	.	TRBJ2-2	TRBD1	TGCAGCGTTCACGGGACAGGGAACACCGGGGAGCTGTTTTTT	CSVHGTGNTGELFF
TRBV15	many	TRBJ1-2	.	TGTGCCACCAGCAGAGGGGCAGCCTATGGCTACACCTTC	CATSRGAAYGYTF
TRBV6-5	many	TRBJ1-5	.	TGTGCCAGCAGTTACAGGGAAAGTCAGCCCCAGCATTTT	CASSYRESQPQHF
TRBV12-3/TRBV12-4	many	TRBJ2-2	TRBD2	TGTGCCAGCAGTTTTAGGGTGGCGGGGGCGAACACCGGGGAGCTGTTTTTT	CASSFRVAGANTGELFF
TRBV6-5	many	TRBJ2-5	.	TGTGCCAGCAGTTACTCGGCCGGGATAGAGACCCAGTACTTC	CASSYSAGIETQYF
TRBV20-1	many	TRBJ1-6	TRBD1	TGCAGTGCTGAAGGGACAGGGCTTAGTTCACCCCTCCACTTT	CSAEGTGLSSPLHF
TRBV28	.	TRBJ2-5	TRBD2	TGTGCCAGCAGTCCACCCAACCAGCGGGGGCAAGAGACCCAGTACTTC	CASSPPNQRGQETQYF
TRBV4-1	many	TRBJ2-7	.	TGCGCCAGCAGCCAGCAAGCCCCCGGACTCGTCTACGAGCAGTACTTC	CASSQQAPGLVYEQYF
TRBV7-2	.	TRBJ2-7	TRBD1	TGTGCCAGCAGCTTGACAGGGGGCGGCTCCTACGAGCAGTACTTC	CASSLTGGGSYEQYF
TRBV11-1	.	TRBJ2-2	.	TGTGCCAGCAGCCGACGCCAGGGGCGGACCGGGGAGCTGTTTTTT	CASSRRQGRTGELFF
TRBV7-2	many	TRBJ2-2	TRBD2	TGTGCCAGCAGCTTTAGCGGGAGCAGGCACACCGGGGAGCTGTTTTTT	CASSFSGSRHTGELFF
TRBV6-1	many	TRBJ2-7	.	TGTGCCAGCAGCGTAGGAGTCAGCTACGAGCAGTACTTC	CASSVGVSYEQYF